The clone carrying this TCR beta chain has just one count. The entry originates in a study of cytomegalovirus exposure and HLA in healthy donors. PCR amplification relied on 60 Vbeta primers (plus 13 Jbeta primers). Some clones are missing from TCRdb's copy, which holds only in-frame ones; the method was immunoSEQ multiplex PCR. The data hold roughly 200,000 clones, with around 79% observed a single time. Nominally healthy donors provided the samples, though records likely missed some immune exposures. The V gene lost 0 bases and the J gene lost 4 bases, with 16 bases spanning the gap. Germline CDR1 SGHTS, CDR2 YDEGEE. CDR3 size: 16 residues.

This receptor was obtained from a woman in her 30s in good health and CMV-seropositive. The sample consisted of PBMCs. The rearrangement joins TRBV5-8 to TRBJ1-1; tentatively, D is TRBD1 (5 bases). CDR3 residues: CASSLEGSGGTTEAFF. Written as DNA, the CDR3 is TGTGCCAGCAGCTTGGAAGGTTCGGGGGGTACCACTGAAGCTTTCTTT.